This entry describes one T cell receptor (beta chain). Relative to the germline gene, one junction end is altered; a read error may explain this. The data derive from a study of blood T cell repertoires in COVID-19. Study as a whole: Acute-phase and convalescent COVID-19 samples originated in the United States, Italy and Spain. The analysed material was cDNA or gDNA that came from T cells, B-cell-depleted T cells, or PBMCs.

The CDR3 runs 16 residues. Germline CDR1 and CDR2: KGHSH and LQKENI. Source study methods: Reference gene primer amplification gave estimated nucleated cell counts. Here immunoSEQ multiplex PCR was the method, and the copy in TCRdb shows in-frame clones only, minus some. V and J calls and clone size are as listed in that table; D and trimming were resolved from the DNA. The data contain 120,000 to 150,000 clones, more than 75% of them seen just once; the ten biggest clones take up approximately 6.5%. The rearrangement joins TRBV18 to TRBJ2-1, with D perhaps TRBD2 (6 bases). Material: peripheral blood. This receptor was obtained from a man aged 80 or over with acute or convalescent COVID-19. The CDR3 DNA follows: TGTGCCAGCTCACCTCGGGGGTCCCGCTCCGACAATGAGCAGTTCTTC. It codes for CASSPRGSRSDNEQFF.